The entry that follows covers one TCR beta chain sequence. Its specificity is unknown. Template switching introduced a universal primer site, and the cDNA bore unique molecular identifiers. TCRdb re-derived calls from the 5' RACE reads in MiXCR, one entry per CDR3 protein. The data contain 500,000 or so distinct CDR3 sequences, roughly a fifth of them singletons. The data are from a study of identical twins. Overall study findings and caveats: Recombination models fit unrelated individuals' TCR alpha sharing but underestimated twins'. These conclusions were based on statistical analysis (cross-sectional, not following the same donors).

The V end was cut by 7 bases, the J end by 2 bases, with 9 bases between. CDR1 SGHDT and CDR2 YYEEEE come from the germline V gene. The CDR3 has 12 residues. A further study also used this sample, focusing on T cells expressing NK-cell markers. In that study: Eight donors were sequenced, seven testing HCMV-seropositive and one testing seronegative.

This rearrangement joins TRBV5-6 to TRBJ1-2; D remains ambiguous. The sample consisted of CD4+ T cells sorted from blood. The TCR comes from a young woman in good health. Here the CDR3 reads CASRWGNYGYTF. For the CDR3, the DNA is TGTGCCAGCCGATGGGGAAACTATGGCTACACCTTC.